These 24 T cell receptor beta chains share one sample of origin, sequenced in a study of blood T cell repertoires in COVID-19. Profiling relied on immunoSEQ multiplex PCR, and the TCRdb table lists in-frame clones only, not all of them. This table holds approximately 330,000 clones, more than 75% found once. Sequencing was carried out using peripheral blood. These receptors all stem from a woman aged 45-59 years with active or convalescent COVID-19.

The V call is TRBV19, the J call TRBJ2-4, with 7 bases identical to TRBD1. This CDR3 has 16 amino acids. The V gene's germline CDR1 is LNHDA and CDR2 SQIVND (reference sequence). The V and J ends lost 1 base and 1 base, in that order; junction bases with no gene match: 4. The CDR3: CASSIGGQKAKNIQYF. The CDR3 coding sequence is TGTGCCAGTAGTATAGGGGGACAGAAGGCCAAAAACATTCAGTACTTC.

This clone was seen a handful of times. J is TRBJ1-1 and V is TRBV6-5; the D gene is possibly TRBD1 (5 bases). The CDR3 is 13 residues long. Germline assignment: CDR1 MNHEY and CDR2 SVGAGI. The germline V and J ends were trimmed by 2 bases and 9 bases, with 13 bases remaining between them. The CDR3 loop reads CASSYGQGGKAFF. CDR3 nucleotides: TGTGCCAGCAGTTACGGCCAGGGCGGGAAAGCTTTCTTT.

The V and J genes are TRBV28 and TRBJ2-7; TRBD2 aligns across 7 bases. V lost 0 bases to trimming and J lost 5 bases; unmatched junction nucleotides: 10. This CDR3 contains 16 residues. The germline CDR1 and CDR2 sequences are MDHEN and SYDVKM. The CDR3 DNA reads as TGTGCCAGCAGTTTATGGTTTGCGGGAGAGTTTCACGAGCAGTACTTC. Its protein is CASSLWFAGEFHEQYF.

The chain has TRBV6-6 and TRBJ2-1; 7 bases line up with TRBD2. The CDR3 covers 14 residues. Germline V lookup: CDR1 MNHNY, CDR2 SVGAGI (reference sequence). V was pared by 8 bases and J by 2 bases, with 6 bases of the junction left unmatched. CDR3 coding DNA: TGTGCCAGCCGCGGGGGATTCGCCTACAATGAGCAGTTCTTC. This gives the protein CASRGGFAYNEQFF.

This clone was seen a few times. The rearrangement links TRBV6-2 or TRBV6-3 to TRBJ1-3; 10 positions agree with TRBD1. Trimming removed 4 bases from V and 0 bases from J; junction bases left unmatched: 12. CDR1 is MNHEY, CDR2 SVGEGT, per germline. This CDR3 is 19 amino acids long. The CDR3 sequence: CASSSRDRGPFLSGNTIYF. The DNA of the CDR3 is TGTGCCAGCAGTTCCCGGGACAGGGGACCGTTTCTCTCTGGAAACACCATATATTTT.

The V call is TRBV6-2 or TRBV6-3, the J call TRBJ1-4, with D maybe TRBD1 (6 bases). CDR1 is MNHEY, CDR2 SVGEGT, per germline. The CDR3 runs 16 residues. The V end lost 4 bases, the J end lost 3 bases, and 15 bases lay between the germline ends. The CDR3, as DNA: TGTGCCAGCAGTTTACCCCCAGGGGTCCCTAATGAAAAACTGTTTTTT. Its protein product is CASSLPPGVPNEKLFF.

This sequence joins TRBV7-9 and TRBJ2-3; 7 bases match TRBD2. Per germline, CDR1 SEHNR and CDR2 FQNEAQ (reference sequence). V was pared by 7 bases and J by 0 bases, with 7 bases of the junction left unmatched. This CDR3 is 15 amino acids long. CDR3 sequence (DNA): TGTGCCAGCAATCTAGCGGTCCCTAGCACAGATACGCAGTATTTT. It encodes CASNLAVPSTDTQYF.

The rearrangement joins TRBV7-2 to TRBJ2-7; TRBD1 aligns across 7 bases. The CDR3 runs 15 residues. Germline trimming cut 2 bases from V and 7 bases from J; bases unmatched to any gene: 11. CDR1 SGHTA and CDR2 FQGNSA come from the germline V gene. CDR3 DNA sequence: TGTGCCAGCAGCTTATACAGGGGAGCTTTGGAGGAGCAGTACTTC. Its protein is CASSLYRGALEEQYF.

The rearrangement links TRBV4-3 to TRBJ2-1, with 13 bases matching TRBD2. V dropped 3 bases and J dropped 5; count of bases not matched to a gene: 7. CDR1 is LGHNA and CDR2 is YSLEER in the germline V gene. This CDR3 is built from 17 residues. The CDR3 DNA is TGCGCCAGCAGCCATTATGTCACTAGCGGGGGGGACAATGAGCAGTTCTTC. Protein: CASSHYVTSGGDNEQFF.

CDR3 residues: CASSKAGDRTNYGYTF. DNA of the CDR3: TGTGCCAGCAGCAAAGCGGGGGACAGGACGAACTATGGCTACACCTTC. The gene calls are TRBV21-1 and TRBJ1-2; TRBD1 is the table's D call and was not checked against the DNA. TRBV21-1 is a known pseudogene. The CDR3 runs to 16 residues.

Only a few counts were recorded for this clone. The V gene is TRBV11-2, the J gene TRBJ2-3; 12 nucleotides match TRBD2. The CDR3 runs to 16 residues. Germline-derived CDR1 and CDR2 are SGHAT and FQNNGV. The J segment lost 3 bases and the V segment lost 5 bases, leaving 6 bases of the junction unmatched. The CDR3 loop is CASSPRTSGTTDTQYF. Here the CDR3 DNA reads TGTGCCAGCAGCCCCCGGACTAGCGGGACGACAGATACGCAGTATTTT.

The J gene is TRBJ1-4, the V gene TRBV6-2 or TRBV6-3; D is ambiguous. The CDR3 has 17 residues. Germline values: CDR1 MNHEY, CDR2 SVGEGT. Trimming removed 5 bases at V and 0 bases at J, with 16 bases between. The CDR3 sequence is CASSIFSSGATNEKLFF. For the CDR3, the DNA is TGTGCCAGCAGTATCTTTTCCTCGGGAGCAACTAATGAAAAACTGTTTTTT.

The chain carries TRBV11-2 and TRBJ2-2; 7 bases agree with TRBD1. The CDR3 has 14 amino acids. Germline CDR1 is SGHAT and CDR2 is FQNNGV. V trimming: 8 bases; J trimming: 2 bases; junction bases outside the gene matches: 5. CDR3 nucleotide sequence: TGTGCCAGCGGCAGGGGGAGAAACACCGGGGAGCTGTTTTTT. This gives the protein CASGRGRNTGELFF. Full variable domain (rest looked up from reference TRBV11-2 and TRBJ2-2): EAGVAQSPRYKIIEKRQSVAFWCNPISGHATLYWYQQILGQGPKLLIQFQNNGVVDDSQLPKDRFSAERLKGVDSTLKIQPAKLEDSAVYLCASGRGRNTGELFFGEGSRLTVL.

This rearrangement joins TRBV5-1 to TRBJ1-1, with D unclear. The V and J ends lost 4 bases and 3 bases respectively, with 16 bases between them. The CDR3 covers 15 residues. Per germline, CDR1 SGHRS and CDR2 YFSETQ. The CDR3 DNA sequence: TGCGCCAGCAGCGACACGAGTCGGATGGACACTGAAGCTTTCTTT. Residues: CASSDTSRMDTEAFF.

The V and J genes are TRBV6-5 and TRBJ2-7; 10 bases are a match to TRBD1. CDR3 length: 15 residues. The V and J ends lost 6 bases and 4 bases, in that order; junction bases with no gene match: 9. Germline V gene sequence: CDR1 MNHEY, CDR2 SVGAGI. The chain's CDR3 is CASRIRDRGPYEQYF. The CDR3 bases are TGTGCCAGCAGGATTCGGGACAGGGGCCCATACGAGCAGTACTTC.

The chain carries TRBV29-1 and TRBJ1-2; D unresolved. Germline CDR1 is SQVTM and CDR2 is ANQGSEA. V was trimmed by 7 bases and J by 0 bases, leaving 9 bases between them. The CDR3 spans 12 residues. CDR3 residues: CSGRTSNYGYTF. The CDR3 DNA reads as TGCAGCGGCCGAACATCTAACTATGGCTACACCTTC.

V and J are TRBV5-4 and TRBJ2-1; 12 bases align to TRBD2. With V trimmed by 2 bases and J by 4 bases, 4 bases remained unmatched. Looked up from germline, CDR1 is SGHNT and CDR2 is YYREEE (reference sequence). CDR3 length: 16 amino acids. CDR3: CASSLGLAGKYNEQFF. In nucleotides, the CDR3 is TGTGCCAGCAGCTTAGGACTAGCGGGGAAATACAATGAGCAGTTCTTC.

The CDR3 reads CASSLEPRSIYGYTF. The DNA of the CDR3 is TGTGCCAGCAGCTTAGAGCCCCGCTCAATCTATGGCTACACCTTC. The V and J genes are TRBV7-2 and TRBJ1-2, with D hard to call. Germline CDR1 SGHTA, CDR2 FQGNSA. V was clipped by 1 base and J by 4 bases, with 13 bases between them. The CDR3 covers 15 residues.

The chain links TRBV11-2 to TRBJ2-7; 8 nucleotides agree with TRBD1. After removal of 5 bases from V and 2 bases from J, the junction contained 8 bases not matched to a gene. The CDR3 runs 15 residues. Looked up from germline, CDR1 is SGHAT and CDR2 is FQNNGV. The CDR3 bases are TGTGCCAGCAGCGCGGGGACAGGACAAACCTACGAGCAGTACTTC. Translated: CASSAGTGQTYEQYF.

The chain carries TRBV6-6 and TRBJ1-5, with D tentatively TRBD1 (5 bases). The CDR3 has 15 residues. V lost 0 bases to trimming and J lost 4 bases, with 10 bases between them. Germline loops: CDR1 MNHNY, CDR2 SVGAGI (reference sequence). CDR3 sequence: CASSYSQGLNQPQHF. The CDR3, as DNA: TGTGCCAGCAGTTACTCGCAGGGCCTAAATCAGCCCCAGCATTTT.

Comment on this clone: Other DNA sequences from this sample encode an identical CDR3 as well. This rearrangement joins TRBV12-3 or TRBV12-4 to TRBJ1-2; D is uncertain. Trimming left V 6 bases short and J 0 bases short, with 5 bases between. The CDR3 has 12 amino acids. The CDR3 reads CASSRANYGYTF. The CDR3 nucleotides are TGTGCCAGCAGCCGTGCTAACTATGGCTACACCTTC.

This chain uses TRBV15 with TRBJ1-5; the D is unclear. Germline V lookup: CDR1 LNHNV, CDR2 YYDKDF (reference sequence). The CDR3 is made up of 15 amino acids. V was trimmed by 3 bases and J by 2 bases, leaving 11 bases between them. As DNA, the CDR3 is TGTGCCACCAGCAGCCCGAGTTACGGCAATCAGCCCCAGCATTTT. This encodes CATSSPSYGNQPQHF.

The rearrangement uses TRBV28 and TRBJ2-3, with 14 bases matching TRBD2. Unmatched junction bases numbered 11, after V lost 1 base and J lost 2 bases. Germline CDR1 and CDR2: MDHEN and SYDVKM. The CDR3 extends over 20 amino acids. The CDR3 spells CASSLYPRTSGGPYTDTQYF. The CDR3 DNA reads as TGTGCCAGCAGTTTATACCCCAGGACTAGCGGGGGGCCATACACAGATACGCAGTATTTT.

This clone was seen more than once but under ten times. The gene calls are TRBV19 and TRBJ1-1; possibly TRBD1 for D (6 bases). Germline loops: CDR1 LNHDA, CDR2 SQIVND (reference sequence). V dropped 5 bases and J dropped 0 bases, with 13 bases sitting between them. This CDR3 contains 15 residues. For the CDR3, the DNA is TGTGCCAGTAGTGTCGAACAGGGTATGAACACTGAAGCTTTCTTT. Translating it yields CASSVEQGMNTEAFF.